This TCR beta chain was sequenced for a study of shared clonotypes between healthy human individuals. Method: immunoSEQ multiplex PCR; TCRdb's copy keeps in-frame clones and lacks some. The profile shows millions of clones, more than 80% of them singletons. This CDR3 has 11 residues. CDR1 SNHLY and CDR2 FYNNEI come from the germline V gene. V was clipped by 6 bases and J by 6 bases, with 9 bases between them. The chain recombines TRBV2 with TRBJ2-7, with D tentatively TRBD2 (6 bases). The sequence derives from a young man in good health. Some clones in this sample may be carry-over from other donors' samples. What was sequenced was naive CD4+ T cells from PBMCs. Subset meaning: CD45RA+ positively selected. For the CDR3, the DNA is TGTGCCAGCAGGACTAGTGGCGAGCAGTACTTC. The encoded protein is CASRTSGEQYF.